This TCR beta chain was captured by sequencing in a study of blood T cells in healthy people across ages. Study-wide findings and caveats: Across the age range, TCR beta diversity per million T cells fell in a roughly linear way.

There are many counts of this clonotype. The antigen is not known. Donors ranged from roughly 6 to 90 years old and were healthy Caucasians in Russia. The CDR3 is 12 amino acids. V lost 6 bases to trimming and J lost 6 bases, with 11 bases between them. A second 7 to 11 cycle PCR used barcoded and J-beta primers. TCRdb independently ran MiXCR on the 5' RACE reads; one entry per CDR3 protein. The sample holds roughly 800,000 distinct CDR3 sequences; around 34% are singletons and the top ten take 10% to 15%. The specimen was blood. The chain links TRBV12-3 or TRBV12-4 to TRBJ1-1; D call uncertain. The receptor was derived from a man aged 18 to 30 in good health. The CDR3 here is CASSSMAAEAFF. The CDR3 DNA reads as TGTGCCAGCAGCTCTATGGCAGCTGAAGCTTTCTTT.